This is a list of T cell receptor beta chains from one sample in a study of cytomegalovirus exposure and HLA in healthy donors. Here immunoSEQ multiplex PCR was the method, and the copy in TCRdb shows in-frame clones only, minus some. The table records fewer than 150,000 clones, approximately 80% of them present only once. The material sequenced was PBMCs. The receptors stem from a man in his forties or fifties in good health and CMV-seropositive. CDR3s include the opening cysteine and the closing phenylalanine or tryptophan.

j_call,v_call,cdr3_aa
TRBJ1-6,TRBV27,CASSYSSYNSPLHF
TRBJ1-4,TRBV2,CASKDPGGEKLFF
TRBJ2-1,TRBV7-9,CASSESDRTMRQFF
TRBJ2-1,TRBV7-3,CASSRQSGSSYNEQFF
TRBJ2-7,TRBV6-1,CASHRGLGYEQYF
TRBJ2-7,TRBV4-1,CASSPGIGGRRLDEQYF
TRBJ2-3,TRBV19,CASSRLAGLDTDTQYF
TRBJ2-3,TRBV27,CASSLIGLAGGTDTQYF
TRBJ1-2,TRBV30,CAWGTGFNYGYTF
TRBJ1-6,TRBV28,CASSRTPVGGSPLHF
TRBJ2-5,TRBV27,CASSLSLSTPQETQYF
TRBJ1-1,TRBV7-9,CSSSLRHEAFF
TRBJ1-6,TRBV4-1,CASSQDKAGLWISPLHF
TRBJ1-1,TRBV5-1,CASSLWAGGTDTEAFF
TRBJ2-4,TRBV5-5,CASSSQGIQGINIQYF
TRBJ2-5,TRBV14,CASSLTRTSGSGETQYF
TRBJ2-7,TRBV6-6,CASSPGPDRYEQYF
TRBJ2-7,TRBV11-2,CASSADSGYEQYF
TRBJ2-3,TRBV5-1,CASSLGYRGRGETDTQYF
TRBJ1-4,TRBV7-3,CASSLKPGEKLFF
TRBJ2-1,TRBV5-1,CASSLGSGRAGYNEQFF
TRBJ2-2,TRBV19,CASKRLAGFVGELFF
TRBJ1-2,TRBV6-1,CASSRTDNYGYTF
TRBJ2-7,TRBV6-5,CASSYLGQRGEQYF
TRBJ1-5,TRBV6-6,CASNTGLGGRNQPQHF
TRBJ2-7,TRBV19,CASSLRTGVYEQYF
TRBJ1-2,TRBV4-2,CASSRTENYGYTF
TRBJ1-1,TRBV7-3,CASSLTGRGSMNTEAFF
TRBJ1-1,TRBV5-1,CASSFTGGVNTEAFF
TRBJ2-5,TRBV6-6,CASSGTGARQETQYF
TRBJ1-1,TRBV30,CAWSVILVANTEAFF
TRBJ2-5,TRBV11-1,CASSFWTGEETQYF
TRBJ1-1,TRBV10-3,CAISQGPTEAFF
TRBJ2-1,TRBV29-1,CSVVRGGMEQFF
TRBJ1-4,TRBV5-1,CASSPDRGRTEKLFF
TRBJ1-6,TRBV6-6,CASSYRGSYNSPLHF
TRBJ2-1,TRBV19,CASSTQALGLAANNEQFF
TRBJ2-5,TRBV6-5,CASTKLGRGETQYF
TRBJ1-2,TRBV5-4,CASSRGAGTAIGYTF
TRBJ1-2,TRBV4-3,CASSQRTGYVYGYTF
TRBJ2-7,TRBV5-1,CASSLGSTYEQYF
TRBJ1-1,TRBV11-2,CASSLKGALTEAFF
TRBJ1-1,TRBV5-1,CASMGGTGKGNTEAFF
TRBJ1-3,TRBV19,CASSGRGPSGNTIYF
TRBJ2-2,TRBV6-6,CASKDTPTLTGELFF
TRBJ1-1,TRBV27,CASRLQGGNTEAFF
TRBJ2-4,TRBV7-3,CASSLGHSTGKNIQYF
TRBJ2-6,TRBV4-3,CASSQGWSSGANVLTF
TRBJ2-1,TRBV5-1,CASSLTSGGYNEQFF